This T cell receptor (beta chain) was captured by sequencing in a study of blood T cell repertoires in COVID-19. On the study more broadly: COVID-19 samples, acute and convalescent, were from the United States, Italy and Spain. Sources were T cells, B-cell-depleted T cells, or PBMCs; the material itself was cDNA or gDNA.

CDR3 length: 14 residues. CDR1 and CDR2 from the germline V gene are MNHEY and SVGAGI. In the authors' methods: Reference gene primer amplification in the assay estimated nucleated cell counts. Assay used: immunoSEQ multiplex PCR; TCRdb lists only in-frame clones, some missing. That table furnishes V, J and clone size, whereas the DNA furnished D and trimming. The sample lists about 68,000 clones, 75% to 90% occurring once. In this sample, this clone turned up once. At one boundary the junction diverges from the germline segment, which might be a read error. This TCR was recovered from a man aged 45-65 years with acute or convalescent COVID-19. The sequenced sample consisted of peripheral blood. The V and J genes are TRBV6-5 and TRBJ1-1, with TRBD1 identical over 7 bases. CDR3 DNA: TGTGCCAGCAGTCCGGGACAGACGAACCCTGAAGCTTTCTTT. It encodes CASSPGQTNPEAFF.